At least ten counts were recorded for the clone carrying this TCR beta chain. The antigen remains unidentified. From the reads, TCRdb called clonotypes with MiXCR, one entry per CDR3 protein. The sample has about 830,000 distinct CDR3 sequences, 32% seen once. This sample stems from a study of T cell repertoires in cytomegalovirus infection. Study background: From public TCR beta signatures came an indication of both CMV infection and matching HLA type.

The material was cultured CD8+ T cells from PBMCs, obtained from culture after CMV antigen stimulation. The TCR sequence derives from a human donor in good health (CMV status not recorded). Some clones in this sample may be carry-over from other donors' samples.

The chain's CDR3 is CASSLDIQTDTQYF. CDR3 in DNA: TGTGCCAGCAGCTTAGATATACAAACAGATACGCAGTATTTT. The chain recombines TRBV7-2 with TRBJ2-3, with no clear D. The CDR3 consists of 14 residues. CDR1 and CDR2 from the germline V gene are SGHTA and FQGNSA. V gave up 1 base and J gave up 3 bases, with 8 bases separating them.